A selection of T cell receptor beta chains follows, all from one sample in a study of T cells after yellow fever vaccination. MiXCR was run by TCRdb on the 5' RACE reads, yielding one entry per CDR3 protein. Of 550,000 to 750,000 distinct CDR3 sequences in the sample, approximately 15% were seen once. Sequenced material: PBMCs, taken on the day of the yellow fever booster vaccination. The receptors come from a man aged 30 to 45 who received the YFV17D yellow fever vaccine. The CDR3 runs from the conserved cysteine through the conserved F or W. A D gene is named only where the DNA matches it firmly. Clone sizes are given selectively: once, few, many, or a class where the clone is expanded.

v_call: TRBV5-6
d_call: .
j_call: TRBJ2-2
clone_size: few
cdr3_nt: TGTGCCAGCAGCTTGCAGAAAACCGGGGAGCTGTTTTTT
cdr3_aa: CASSLQKTGELFF

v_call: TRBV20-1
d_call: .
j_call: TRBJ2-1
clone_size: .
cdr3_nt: TGCAGTGCAGAGGTATCGGGAGTCGACAATGAGCAGTTCTTC
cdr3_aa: CSAEVSGVDNEQFF

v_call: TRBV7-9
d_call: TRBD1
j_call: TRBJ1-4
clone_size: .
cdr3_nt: TGTGCCAGCAGCTACACAGGGGGTTCTGAAAAACTGTTTTTT
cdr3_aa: CASSYTGGSEKLFF

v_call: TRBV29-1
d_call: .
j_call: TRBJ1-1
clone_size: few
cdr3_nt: TGCAGCGTTGTTAGGGGGTTGAACACTGAAGCTTTCTTT
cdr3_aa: CSVVRGLNTEAFF

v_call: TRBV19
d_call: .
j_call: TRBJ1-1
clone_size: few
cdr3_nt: TGTGCCAGTAGTATGCCAACAATGGGGAACACTGAAGCTTTCTTT
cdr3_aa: CASSMPTMGNTEAFF

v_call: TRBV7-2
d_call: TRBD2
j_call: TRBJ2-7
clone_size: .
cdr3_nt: TGTGCCAGCAGCCCGCGACTAGCGGGAGGGCCTTCCCACGAGCAGTACTTC
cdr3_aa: CASSPRLAGGPSHEQYF

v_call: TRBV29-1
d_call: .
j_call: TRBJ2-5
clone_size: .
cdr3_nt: TGCAGCGTTGAAGGGCTTGGGGCTGAGACCCAGTACTTC
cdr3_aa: CSVEGLGAETQYF

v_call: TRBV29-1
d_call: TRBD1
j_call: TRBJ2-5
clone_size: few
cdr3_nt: TGCAGCGTTGAAGAGGGACAGGGGCAAGAGACCCAGTACTTC
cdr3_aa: CSVEEGQGQETQYF

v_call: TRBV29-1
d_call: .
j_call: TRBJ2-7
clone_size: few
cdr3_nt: TGCAGCGTTGCCTGGGACAAGTACGAGCAGTACTTC
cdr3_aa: CSVAWDKYEQYF

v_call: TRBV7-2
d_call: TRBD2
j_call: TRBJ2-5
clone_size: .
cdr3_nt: TGTGCCAGCAGAGCCGGGACTAGCGTGACCCAGTACTTC
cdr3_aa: CASRAGTSVTQYF

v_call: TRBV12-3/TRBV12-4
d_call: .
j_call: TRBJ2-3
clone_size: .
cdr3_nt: TGTGCCAGCAGTTTAGGAGGCGGAGTAGATACGCAGTATTTT
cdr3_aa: CASSLGGGVDTQYF

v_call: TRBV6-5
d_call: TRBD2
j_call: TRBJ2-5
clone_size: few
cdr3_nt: TGTGCCAGCCCGGGACTAGAAGAGACCCAGTACTTC
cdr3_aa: CASPGLEETQYF

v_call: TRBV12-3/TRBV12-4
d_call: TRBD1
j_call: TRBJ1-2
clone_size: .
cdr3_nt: TGTGCCAGCAAAGAGGGGGCAGGGTATGGCTACACCTTC
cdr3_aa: CASKEGAGYGYTF

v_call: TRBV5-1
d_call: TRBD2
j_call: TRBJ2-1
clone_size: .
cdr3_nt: TGCGCCAGCAGCCCATCGTCGTTCGGAGCGGGAGCTTACAATGAGCAGTTCTTC
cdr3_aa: CASSPSSFGAGAYNEQFF

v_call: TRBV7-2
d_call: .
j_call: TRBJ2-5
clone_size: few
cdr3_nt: TGTGCCAGCAGCTTCGGGAGTGTCCAGGAGACCCAGTACTTC
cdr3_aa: CASSFGSVQETQYF

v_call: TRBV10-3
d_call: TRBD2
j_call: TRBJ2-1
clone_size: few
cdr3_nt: TGTGCCATCACGTCCCTAGCGGGAGGGGGAGCATGGTTCTTC
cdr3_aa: CAITSLAGGGAWFF

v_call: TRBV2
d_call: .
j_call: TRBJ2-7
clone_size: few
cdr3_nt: TGTGCCAGCAGTGGGGGCAGGGAGGCTTCCTACGAGCAGTACTTC
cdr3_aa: CASSGGREASYEQYF

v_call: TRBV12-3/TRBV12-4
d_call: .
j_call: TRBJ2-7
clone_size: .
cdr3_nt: TGTGCCAGCAGTCGTTGGGACACCCCCTACGAGCAGTACTTC
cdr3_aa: CASSRWDTPYEQYF

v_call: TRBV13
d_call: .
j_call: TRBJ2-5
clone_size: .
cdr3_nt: TGTGCCAGCAGCCCTGGGGTCCTGTGCCCCCAGTACTTC
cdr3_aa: CASSPGVLCPQYF

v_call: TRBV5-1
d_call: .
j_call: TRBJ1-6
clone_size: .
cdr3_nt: TGCGCCAGCAGTCCCGGGACCCCTGGAGGGCCCCTCCACTTT
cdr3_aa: CASSPGTPGGPLHF